A selection of T cell receptor beta chains follows, all from one sample in a study of identical twins' blood T cells. In TCRdb, the 5' RACE reads were re-called with MiXCR into one record per CDR3 protein. The sample consists of fewer than 450,000 distinct CDR3 sequences, around 30% of them appearing once. Sequencing was carried out using PBMCs. The receptors shown here come from a woman aged 18 to 55 in good health. Both conserved end residues are part of each CDR3. The D gene is left open where the match is weak. Size is omitted from some rows. Given values are once, few, many or a class for expanded clones.

j_call: TRBJ2-3; d_call: .; clone_size: few; v_call: TRBV5-4; cdr3_nt: TGTGCCAGCAGCCTCGGACCAGCTAGCACAGATACGCAGTATTTT; cdr3_aa: CASSLGPASTDTQYF
j_call: TRBJ1-1; d_call: .; clone_size: .; v_call: TRBV20-1; cdr3_nt: TGCATTGCTCCTAAGGACAGAGAAGCTTTCTTT; cdr3_aa: CIAPKDREAFF
j_call: TRBJ1-2; d_call: .; clone_size: .; v_call: TRBV20-1; cdr3_nt: TGCAGTGCTCACAGGGAAGGCTATGGCTACACCTTC; cdr3_aa: CSAHREGYGYTF
j_call: TRBJ1-1; d_call: TRBD1; clone_size: many; v_call: TRBV20-1; cdr3_nt: TGCAGTGCTAGAAGATGGGACAGGGGGAACACTGAAGCTTTCTTT; cdr3_aa: CSARRWDRGNTEAFF
j_call: TRBJ1-5; d_call: .; clone_size: .; v_call: TRBV5-1; cdr3_nt: TGCGCCAGCAGCCCTAGTTGGGGCGGCCATCAGCCCCAGCATTTT; cdr3_aa: CASSPSWGGHQPQHF
j_call: TRBJ1-2; d_call: .; clone_size: many; v_call: TRBV10-3; cdr3_nt: TGTGCCATCAGTGACCCGGGACATAACTATGGCTACACCTTC; cdr3_aa: CAISDPGHNYGYTF
j_call: TRBJ2-1; d_call: .; clone_size: few; v_call: TRBV6-6; cdr3_nt: TGTGCCAGCAGTTGGTACGCGGGCCTTATTTTCAATGAGCAGTTCTTC; cdr3_aa: CASSWYAGLIFNEQFF
j_call: TRBJ1-4; d_call: .; clone_size: .; v_call: TRBV7-9; cdr3_nt: TGTGCCAGCAGCCCCGGGGTGGAACTGTTTTTT; cdr3_aa: CASSPGVELFF
j_call: TRBJ1-2; d_call: .; clone_size: .; v_call: TRBV6-5; cdr3_nt: TGTGCCAGCAGAGACGCTCGTGGACTGCGAAACTATAGCTACACCTTC; cdr3_aa: CASRDARGLRNYSYTF
j_call: TRBJ2-5; d_call: .; clone_size: .; v_call: TRBV10-2; cdr3_nt: TGCGCCAGCGGAGAGGATCAAGAGACCCAGTACTTC; cdr3_aa: CASGEDQETQYF
j_call: TRBJ1-2; d_call: .; clone_size: .; v_call: TRBV9; cdr3_nt: TGTGCCAGCAGCCCCAGTAATGAGGTTTCCGGCTATGGCTACACCTTC; cdr3_aa: CASSPSNEVSGYGYTF
j_call: TRBJ1-1; d_call: .; clone_size: few; v_call: TRBV5-1; cdr3_nt: TGCGCCAGCAGCTACGACTCGGGGGGAGATGAAGCTTTCTTT; cdr3_aa: CASSYDSGGDEAFF
j_call: TRBJ2-1; d_call: TRBD2; clone_size: .; v_call: TRBV5-1; cdr3_nt: TGCGCCAGCAGCTTGGTTCGGACTAGCGGTCCCGATAGCAATGAGCAGTTCTTC; cdr3_aa: CASSLVRTSGPDSNEQFF
j_call: TRBJ2-2; d_call: .; clone_size: few; v_call: TRBV2; cdr3_nt: TGTGCCAGCAGACGGACAATGACCAACACCGGGGAGCTGTTTTTT; cdr3_aa: CASRRTMTNTGELFF
j_call: TRBJ1-5; d_call: .; clone_size: .; v_call: TRBV20-1; cdr3_nt: TGCAGTGCTAGATCTGAGAGCAATCAGCCCCAGCATTTT; cdr3_aa: CSARSESNQPQHF
j_call: TRBJ2-1; d_call: .; clone_size: .; v_call: TRBV6-2/TRBV6-3; cdr3_nt: TGTGCCAGCAGTTACTTCGGGGCGGGTACCTACAATGAGCAGTTCTTC; cdr3_aa: CASSYFGAGTYNEQFF
j_call: TRBJ1-1; d_call: .; clone_size: few; v_call: TRBV29-1; cdr3_nt: TGCAGCGTCGGTCGGTCGGGGAACACTGAAGCTTTCTTT; cdr3_aa: CSVGRSGNTEAFF
j_call: TRBJ2-2; d_call: .; clone_size: many; v_call: TRBV7-2; cdr3_nt: TGTGCCAGCAGCTTATTATTGGGTTCCGGGGAGCTGTTTTTT; cdr3_aa: CASSLLLGSGELFF
j_call: TRBJ1-1; d_call: .; clone_size: .; v_call: TRBV4-3; cdr3_nt: TGCGCCAGCAGCCAAGCCCAGGGTTTACCTGAAGCTTTCTTT; cdr3_aa: CASSQAQGLPEAFF
j_call: TRBJ1-5; d_call: .; clone_size: few; v_call: TRBV5-1; cdr3_nt: TGCGCCAGCATCTTGGACGGCAATCAGCCCCAGCATTTT; cdr3_aa: CASILDGNQPQHF
j_call: TRBJ1-1; d_call: .; clone_size: .; v_call: TRBV12-5; cdr3_nt: TGTGCTAGTGGGGTACAGGGTCTGAACACTGAAGCTTTCTTT; cdr3_aa: CASGVQGLNTEAFF
j_call: TRBJ1-2; d_call: .; clone_size: .; v_call: TRBV19; cdr3_nt: TGTGCCAGTAGTAGCGGATCTAACTATGGCTACACCTTC; cdr3_aa: CASSSGSNYGYTF